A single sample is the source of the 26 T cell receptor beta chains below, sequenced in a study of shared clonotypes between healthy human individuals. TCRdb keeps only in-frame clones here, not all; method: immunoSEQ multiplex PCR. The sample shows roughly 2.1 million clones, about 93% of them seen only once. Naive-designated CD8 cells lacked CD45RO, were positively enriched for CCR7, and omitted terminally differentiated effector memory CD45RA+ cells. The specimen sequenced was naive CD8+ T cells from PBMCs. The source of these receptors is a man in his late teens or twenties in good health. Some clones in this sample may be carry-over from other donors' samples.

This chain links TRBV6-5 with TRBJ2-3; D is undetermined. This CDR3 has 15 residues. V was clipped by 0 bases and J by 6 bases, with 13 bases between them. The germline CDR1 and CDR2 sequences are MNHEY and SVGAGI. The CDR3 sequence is CASSYSISRTDTQYF. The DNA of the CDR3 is TGTGCCAGCAGTTACTCGATCTCCAGGACCGATACGCAGTATTTT.

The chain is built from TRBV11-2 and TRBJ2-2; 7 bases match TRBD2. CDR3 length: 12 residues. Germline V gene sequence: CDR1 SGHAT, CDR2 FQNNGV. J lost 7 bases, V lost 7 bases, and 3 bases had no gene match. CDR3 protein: CASKREGGELFF. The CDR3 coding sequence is TGTGCCAGCAAGCGGGAAGGCGGGGAGCTGTTTTTT.

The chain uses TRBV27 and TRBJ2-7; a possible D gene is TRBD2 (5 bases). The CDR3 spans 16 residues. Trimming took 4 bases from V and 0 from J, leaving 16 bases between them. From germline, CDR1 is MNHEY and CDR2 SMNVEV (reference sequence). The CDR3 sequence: CASSSPGGGSSYEQYF. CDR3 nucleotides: TGTGCCAGCAGTTCCCCGGGCGGAGGAAGCTCCTACGAGCAGTACTTC.

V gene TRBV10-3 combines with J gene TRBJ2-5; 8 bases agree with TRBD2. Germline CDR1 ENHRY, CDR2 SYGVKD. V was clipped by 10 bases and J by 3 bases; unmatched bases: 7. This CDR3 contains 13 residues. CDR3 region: CATGGTTEETQYF. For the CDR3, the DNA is TGTGCCACGGGAGGGACAACTGAAGAGACCCAGTACTTC.

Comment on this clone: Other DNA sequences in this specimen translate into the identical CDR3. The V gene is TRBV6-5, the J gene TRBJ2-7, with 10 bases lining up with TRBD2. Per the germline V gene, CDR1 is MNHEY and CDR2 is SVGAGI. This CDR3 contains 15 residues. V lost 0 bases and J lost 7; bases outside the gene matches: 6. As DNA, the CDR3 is TGTGCCAGCAGTTACTCGGTAGCGGGAGGTGATGAGCAGTACTTC. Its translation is CASSYSVAGGDEQYF.

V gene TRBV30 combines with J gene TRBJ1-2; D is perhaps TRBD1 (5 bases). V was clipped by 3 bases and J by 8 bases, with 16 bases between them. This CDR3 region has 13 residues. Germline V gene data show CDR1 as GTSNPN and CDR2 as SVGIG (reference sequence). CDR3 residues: CAWRPLGTRGYTF. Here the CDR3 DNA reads TGTGCCTGGAGGCCCTTAGGGACTCGAGGCTACACCTTC.

The CDR3, as DNA: TGTGCCAGCAGCCCCCCGGAGCAGTGGTTTACAGATACGCAGTATTTT. It encodes CASSPPEQWFTDTQYF. This rearrangement joins TRBV7-9 to TRBJ2-3; D is ambiguous. CDR1 and CDR2 from the germline V gene are SEHNR and FQNEAQ (reference sequence). The CDR3 is 16 amino acids. Trimming pared 5 bases from V and 3 bases from J, leaving 18 bases between.

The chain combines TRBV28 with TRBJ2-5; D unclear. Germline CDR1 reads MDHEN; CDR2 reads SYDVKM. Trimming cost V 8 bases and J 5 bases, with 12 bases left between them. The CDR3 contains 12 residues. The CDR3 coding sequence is TGTGCCAGCTCCCATCCGCCGGAGACCCAGTACTTC. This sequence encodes CASSHPPETQYF.

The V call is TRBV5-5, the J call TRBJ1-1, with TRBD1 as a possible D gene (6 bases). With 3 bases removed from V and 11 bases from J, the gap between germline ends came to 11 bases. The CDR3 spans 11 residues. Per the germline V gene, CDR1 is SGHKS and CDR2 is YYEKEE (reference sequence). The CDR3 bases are TGTGCCAGCAGCTCGGGACATGGGGCTTTCTTT. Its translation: CASSSGHGAFF.

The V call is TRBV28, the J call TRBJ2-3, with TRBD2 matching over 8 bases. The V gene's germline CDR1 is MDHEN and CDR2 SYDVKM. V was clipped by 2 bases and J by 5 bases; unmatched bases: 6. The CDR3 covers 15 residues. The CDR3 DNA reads TGTGCCAGCAGTTTAAGCGGGAGCAGCGTAGATACGCAGTATTTT. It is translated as CASSLSGSSVDTQYF.

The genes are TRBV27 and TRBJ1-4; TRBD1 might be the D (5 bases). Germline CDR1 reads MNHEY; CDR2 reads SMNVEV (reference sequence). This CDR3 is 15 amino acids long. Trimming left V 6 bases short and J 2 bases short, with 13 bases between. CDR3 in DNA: TGTGCCAGCAGGGATCCGGGGCTCACTAATGAAAAACTGTTTTTT. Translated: CASRDPGLTNEKLFF.

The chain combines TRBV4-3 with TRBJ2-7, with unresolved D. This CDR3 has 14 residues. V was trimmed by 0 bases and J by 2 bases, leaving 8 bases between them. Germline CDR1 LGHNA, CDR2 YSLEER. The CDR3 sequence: CASSQEGPPYEQYF. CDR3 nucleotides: TGCGCCAGCAGCCAAGAGGGTCCCCCCTACGAGCAGTACTTC.

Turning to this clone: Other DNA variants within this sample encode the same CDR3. CDR3 amino acids: CASSLDRLGEQFF. CDR3 DNA: TGTGCCAGCAGCTTAGACAGGCTGGGTGAGCAGTTCTTC. The rearrangement uses TRBV7-9 and TRBJ2-1; a possible D gene is TRBD1 (5 bases). CDR3 length: 13 amino acids. The germline V and J ends were trimmed by 1 base and 9 bases, with 10 bases remaining between them. Germline V gives CDR1 SEHNR, CDR2 FQNEAQ (reference sequence).

The CDR3 loop is CASSSSGTSGRHPYEQYF. The CDR3 coding sequence is TGTGCCAGCAGCTCCTCCGGGACTAGCGGGAGGCATCCCTACGAGCAGTACTTC. This chain uses TRBV7-9 with TRBJ2-7; TRBD2 matches at 15 bases. V was clipped by 4 bases and J by 2 bases; unmatched bases: 9. Germline V gives CDR1 SEHNR, CDR2 FQNEAQ (reference sequence). The CDR3 totals 18 residues.

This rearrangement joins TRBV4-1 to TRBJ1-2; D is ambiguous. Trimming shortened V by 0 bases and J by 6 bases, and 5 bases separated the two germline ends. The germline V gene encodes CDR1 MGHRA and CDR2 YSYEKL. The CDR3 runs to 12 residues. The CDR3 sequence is CASSQDYNGYTF. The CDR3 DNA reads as TGCGCCAGCAGCCAAGATTATAATGGCTACACCTTC.

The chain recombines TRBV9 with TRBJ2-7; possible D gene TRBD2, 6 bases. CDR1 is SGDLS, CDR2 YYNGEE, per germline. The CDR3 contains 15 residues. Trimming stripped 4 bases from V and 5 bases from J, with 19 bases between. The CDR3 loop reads CASSLPLMGRNEQYF. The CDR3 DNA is TGTGCCAGCAGCCTCCCCCTTATGGGGAGGAACGAGCAGTACTTC.

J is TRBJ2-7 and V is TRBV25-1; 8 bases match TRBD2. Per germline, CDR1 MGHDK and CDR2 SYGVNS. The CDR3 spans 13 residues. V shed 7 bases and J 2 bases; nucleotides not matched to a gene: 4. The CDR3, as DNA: TGTGCCAGCACGGGACTAGAAGCCTACGAGCAGTACTTC. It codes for CASTGLEAYEQYF.

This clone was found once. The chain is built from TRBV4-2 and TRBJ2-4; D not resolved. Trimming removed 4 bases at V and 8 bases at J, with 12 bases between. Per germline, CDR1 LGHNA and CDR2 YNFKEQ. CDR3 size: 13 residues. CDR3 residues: CASSPGRPDIQYF. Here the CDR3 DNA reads TGTGCCAGCAGCCCGGGCCGGCCGGACATTCAGTACTTC.

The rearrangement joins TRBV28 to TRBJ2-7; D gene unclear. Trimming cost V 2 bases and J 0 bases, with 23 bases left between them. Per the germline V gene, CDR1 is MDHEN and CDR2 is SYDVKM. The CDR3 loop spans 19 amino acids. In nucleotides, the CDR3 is TGTGCCAGCAGTTTACCAGTTGAAACCCTCCGCTTAAGCTCCTACGAGCAGTACTTC. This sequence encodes CASSLPVETLRLSSYEQYF.

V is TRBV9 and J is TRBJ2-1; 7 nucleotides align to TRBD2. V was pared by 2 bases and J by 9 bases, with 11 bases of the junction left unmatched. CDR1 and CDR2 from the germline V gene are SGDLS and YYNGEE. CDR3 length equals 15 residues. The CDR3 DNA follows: TGTGCCAGCAGCGTTAACGAGGGAGGGCTGTTTGAGCAGTTCTTC. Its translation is CASSVNEGGLFEQFF.

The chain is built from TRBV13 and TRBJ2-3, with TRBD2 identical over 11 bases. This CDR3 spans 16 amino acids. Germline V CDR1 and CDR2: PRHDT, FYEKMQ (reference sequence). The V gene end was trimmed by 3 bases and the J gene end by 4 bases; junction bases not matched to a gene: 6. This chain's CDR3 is CASSLGTSGIADTQYF. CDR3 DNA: TGTGCCAGCAGCTTGGGGACTAGCGGTATCGCAGATACGCAGTATTTT. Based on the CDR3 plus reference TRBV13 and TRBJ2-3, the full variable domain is AAGVIQSPRHLIKEKRETATLKCYPIPRHDTVYWYQQGPGQDPQFLISFYEKMQSDKGSIPDRFSAQQFSDYHSELNMSSLELGDSALYFCASSLGTSGIADTQYFGPGTRLTVL.

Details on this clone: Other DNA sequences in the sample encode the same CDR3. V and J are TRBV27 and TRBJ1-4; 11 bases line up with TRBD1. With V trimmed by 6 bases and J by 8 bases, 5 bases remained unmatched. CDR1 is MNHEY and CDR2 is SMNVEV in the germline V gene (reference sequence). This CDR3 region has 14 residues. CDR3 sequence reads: CASRGTGGGEKLFF. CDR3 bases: TGTGCCAGCAGGGGGACAGGGGGTGGAGAAAAACTGTTTTTT.

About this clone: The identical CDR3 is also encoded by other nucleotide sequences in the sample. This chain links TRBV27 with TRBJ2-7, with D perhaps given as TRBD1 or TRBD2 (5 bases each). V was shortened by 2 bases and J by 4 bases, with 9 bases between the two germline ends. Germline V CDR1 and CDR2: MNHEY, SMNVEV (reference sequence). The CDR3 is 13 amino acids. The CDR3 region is CASSLGGGYEQYF. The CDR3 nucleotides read TGTGCCAGCAGTTTAGGGGGTGGGTACGAGCAGTACTTC.

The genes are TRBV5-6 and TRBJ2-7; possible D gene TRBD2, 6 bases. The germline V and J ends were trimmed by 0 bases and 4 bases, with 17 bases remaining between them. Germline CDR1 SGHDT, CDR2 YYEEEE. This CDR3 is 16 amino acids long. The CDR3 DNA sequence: TGTGCCAGCAGCTTGGCCGGTCCCGGAGGGAAGTACGAGCAGTACTTC. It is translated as CASSLAGPGGKYEQYF. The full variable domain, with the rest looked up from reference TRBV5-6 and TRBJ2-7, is DAGVTQSPTHLIKTRGQQVTLRCSPKSGHDTVSWYQQALGQGPQFIFQYYEEEERQRGNFPDRFSGHQFPNYSSELNVNALLLGDSALYLCASSLAGPGGKYEQYFGPGTRLTVT.

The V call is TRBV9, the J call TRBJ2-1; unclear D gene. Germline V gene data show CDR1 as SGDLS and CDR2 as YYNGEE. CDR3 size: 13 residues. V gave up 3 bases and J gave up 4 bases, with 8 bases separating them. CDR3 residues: CASSGVDYNEQFF. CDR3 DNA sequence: TGTGCCAGCAGCGGGGTAGATTACAATGAGCAGTTCTTC.

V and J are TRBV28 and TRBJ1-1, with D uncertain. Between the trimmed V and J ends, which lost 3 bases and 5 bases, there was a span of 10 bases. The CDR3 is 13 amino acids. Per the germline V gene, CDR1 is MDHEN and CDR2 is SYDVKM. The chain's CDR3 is CASSFSDGTEAFF. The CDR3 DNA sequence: TGTGCCAGCAGTTTCTCGGACGGGACTGAAGCTTTCTTT.